This T cell receptor beta chain was profiled in a study of blood T cells in healthy people across ages. Points on this clonotype: The antigen remains unidentified.

Together with a sample-barcoded 5' primer, a J-beta primer mix was included in a second PCR lasting roughly 6 to 12 cycles. TCRdb recomputed calls from the 5' RACE reads with MiXCR, one row per CDR3 protein. The sample lists roughly 1.5 million distinct CDR3 sequences, approximately 42% seen once, with less than 5% in the top ten. General study results and limits: Long-lived and aged donors differed, with more naive CD4+ cells and higher diversity in the long-lived.

The clonotype was recovered from a woman younger than 35 in good health. The specimen was blood.

Here the CDR3 reads CASGRPPNEQFF. The CDR3 DNA reads as TGTGCCAGCGGACGGCCGCCTAATGAGCAGTTCTTC. This chain joins TRBV12-3 or TRBV12-4 and TRBJ2-1, with D unclear. The V gene lost 8 bases and the J gene lost 7 bases, with 12 bases spanning the gap. The CDR3 sequence is 12 residues long.